The present T cell receptor (beta chain) was sequenced within a study of PD-L1 blockade in urothelial cancer. Study summary: Patients with male sex and bladder-origin urothelial cancer accounted for about 85% of the roughly 29 enrolled. Blood analyses occurred 3 weeks (second dose) and 6 weeks post treatment start. Study observations and caveats: Pretreatment blood TCR clonality under the median forecast improved survival.

Libraries were prepared by immunoSEQ multiplex PCR; TCRdb keeps only in-frame clonotypes and omits some of them. The table shows more than 60,000 clones, with roughly 90% occurring only once. Per the germline V gene, CDR1 is SGHRS and CDR2 is YFSETQ. V was trimmed by 4 bases and J by 4 bases, leaving 14 bases between them. This CDR3 is built from 14 residues. Time point described: peripheral blood 6 weeks after treatment start. Between 1 and 8 samples, pretreatment and on-treatment, were given by each patient. Turning to this clone: The antigen is unknown.

This rearrangement joins TRBV5-1 to TRBJ2-5; D gene ambiguous. The input for sequencing was PBMCs, taken around atezolizumab (anti-PD-L1) treatment. The sequence was collected from a man between 60 and 75 years old with urothelial cancer. This CDR3 is CASSVVSSSETQYF. The CDR3 coding sequence is TGCGCCAGCAGCGTAGTCTCGTCGTCAGAGACCCAGTACTTC. Based on the CDR3 plus reference TRBV5-1 and TRBJ2-5, the full variable domain is KAGVTQTPRYLIKTRGQQVTLSCSPISGHRSVSWYQQTPGQGLQFLFEYFSETQRNKGNFPGRFSGRQFSNSRSEMNVSTLELGDSALYLCASSVVSSSETQYFGPGTRLLVL.